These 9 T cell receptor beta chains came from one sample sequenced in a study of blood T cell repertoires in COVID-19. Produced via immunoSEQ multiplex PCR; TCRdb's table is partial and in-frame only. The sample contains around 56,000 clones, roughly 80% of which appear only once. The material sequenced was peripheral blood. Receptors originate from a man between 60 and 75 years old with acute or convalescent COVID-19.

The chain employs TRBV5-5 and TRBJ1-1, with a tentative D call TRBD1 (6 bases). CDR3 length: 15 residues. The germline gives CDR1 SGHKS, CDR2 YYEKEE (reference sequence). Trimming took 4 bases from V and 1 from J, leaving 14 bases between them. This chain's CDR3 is CASSPFDRKNTEAFF. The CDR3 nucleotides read TGTGCCAGCAGCCCCTTCGACAGGAAGAACACTGAAGCTTTCTTT.

CDR3 DNA: TGTGCCAGTAGCGAGGTAAAGGATAATTCACCCCTCCACTTT. Translation: CASSEVKDNSPLHF. The V and J genes are TRBV19 and TRBJ1-6; D is unclear. Germline lookup yields CDR1 LNHDA and CDR2 SQIVND (reference sequence). Trimming took 6 bases from V and 5 from J, leaving 11 bases between them. The CDR3 is 14 residues long.

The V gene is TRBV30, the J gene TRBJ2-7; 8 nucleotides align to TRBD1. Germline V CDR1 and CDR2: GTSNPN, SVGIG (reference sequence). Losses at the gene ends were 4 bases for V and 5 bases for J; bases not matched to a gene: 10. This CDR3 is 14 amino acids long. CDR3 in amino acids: CAWNPQGAINEQYF. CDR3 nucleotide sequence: TGTGCCTGGAACCCGCAGGGGGCGATCAACGAGCAGTACTTC. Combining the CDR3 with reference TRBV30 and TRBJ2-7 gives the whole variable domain SQTIHQWPATLVQPVGSPLSLECTVEGTSNPNLYWYRQAAGRGLQLLFYSVGIGQISSEVPQNLSASRPQDRQFILSSKKLLLSDSGFYLCAWNPQGAINEQYFGPGTRLTVT.

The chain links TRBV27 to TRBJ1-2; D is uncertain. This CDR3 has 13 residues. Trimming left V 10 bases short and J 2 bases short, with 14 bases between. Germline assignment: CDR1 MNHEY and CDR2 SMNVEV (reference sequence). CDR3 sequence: CATSGGRNYGYTF. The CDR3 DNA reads TGTGCCACCTCGGGAGGGCGAAACTATGGCTACACCTTC.

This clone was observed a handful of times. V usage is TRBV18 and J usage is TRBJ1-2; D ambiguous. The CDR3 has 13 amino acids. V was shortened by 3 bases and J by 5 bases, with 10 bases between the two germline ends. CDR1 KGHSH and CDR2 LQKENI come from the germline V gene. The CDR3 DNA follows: TGTGCCAGCTCACCGACAACCGATTATGGCTACACCTTC. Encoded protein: CASSPTTDYGYTF.

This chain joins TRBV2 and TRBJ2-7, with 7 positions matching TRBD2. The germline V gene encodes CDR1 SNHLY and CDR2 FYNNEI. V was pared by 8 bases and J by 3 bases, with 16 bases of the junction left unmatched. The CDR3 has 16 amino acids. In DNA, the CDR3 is TGTGCCAGCGAAGGGGCTAGCGGAGACCGCTTCTACGAGCAGTACTTC. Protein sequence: CASEGASGDRFYEQYF.

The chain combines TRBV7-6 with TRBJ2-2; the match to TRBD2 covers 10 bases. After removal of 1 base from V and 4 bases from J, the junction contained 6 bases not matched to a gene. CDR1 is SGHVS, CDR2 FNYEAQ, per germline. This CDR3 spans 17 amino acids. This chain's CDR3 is CASSLGAGGPGTGELFF. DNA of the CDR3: TGTGCCAGCAGCTTAGGAGCGGGGGGGCCGGGCACCGGGGAGCTGTTTTTT.

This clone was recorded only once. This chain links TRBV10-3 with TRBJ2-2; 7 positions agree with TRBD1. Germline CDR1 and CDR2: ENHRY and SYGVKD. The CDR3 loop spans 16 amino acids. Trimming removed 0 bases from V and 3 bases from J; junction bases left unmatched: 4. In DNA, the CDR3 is TGTGCCATCAGTGAGTCTTGGGACAGCTACACCGGGGAGCTGTTTTTT. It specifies CAISESWDSYTGELFF.

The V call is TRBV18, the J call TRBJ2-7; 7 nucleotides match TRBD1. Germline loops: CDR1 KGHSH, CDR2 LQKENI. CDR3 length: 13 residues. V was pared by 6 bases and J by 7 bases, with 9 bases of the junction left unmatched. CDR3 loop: CASSLDRAGEQYF. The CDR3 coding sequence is TGTGCCAGCTCCCTTGACAGGGCTGGGGAGCAGTACTTC.